The rows below give T cell receptor beta chains drawn from one sample of a study of T cells expressing NK-cell markers. TCRdb re-called the 5' RACE reads; one entry per CDR3 protein, DNA not given. The sample is made up of 350,000 to 400,000 distinct CDR3 sequences, and the top ten hold roughly a tenth of it. The sequenced material came from blood T cells: a sorted CD56 or NKG2C T cell subset, CD4+ or CD8+ T cells, or bulk PBMC T cells (not recorded which). The receptors here all came from a woman between 50 and 59 years old in good health. The CDR3 runs from the conserved cysteine through the conserved F or W. Fields, in order: J gene, V gene, clone size, CDR3 protein. Part of the rows lack a size; the others show once, few, many or a class for expanded clones.

TRBJ1-6 TRBV5-5 . CASSRGMIFPLHF
TRBJ2-3 TRBV5-6 . CASSFRLQARGTDTQYF
TRBJ2-2 TRBV18 . CASSPPANANTGELFF
TRBJ2-1 TRBV7-9 . CASSLFAGRTYNEQFF
TRBJ2-3 TRBV27 . CASRNAGTKFTDTQYF
TRBJ2-6 TRBV24-1 . CATSTGGPSGANVLTF
TRBJ2-1 TRBV7-8 . CASSGWTRENYNEQFF
TRBJ2-7 TRBV4-1 . CASSQEQVFAYEQYF
TRBJ2-1 TRBV24-1 . CATSEGTSGVRYNEQFF
TRBJ2-1 TRBV2 . CASKGRGTNYNEQFF
TRBJ1-2 TRBV7-2 . CASSLDRTESSGYTF
TRBJ2-1 TRBV20-1 medium-sized CSARDLLAGETNEQFF
TRBJ2-7 TRBV5-1 . CASTPWGLAAYEQYF
TRBJ2-3 TRBV19 . CASSPGRGGTDTQYF
TRBJ2-3 TRBV12-5 . CASVFSGRSTQYF
TRBJ1-3 TRBV5-5 . CASSLEPGGLSGNTIYF
TRBJ2-1 TRBV5-1 . CASSKGLAGETHNEQFF
TRBJ1-5 TRBV20-1 . CSARGQGQPQHF
TRBJ2-4 TRBV21-1 . CASGLLAKNIQYF
TRBJ2-3 TRBV5-1 . CASRTLFWGPLTDTQYF
TRBJ2-3 TRBV5-1 . CASSLWGTGTGTDTQYF
TRBJ2-3 TRBV20-1 . CSARPLAGPLTDTQYF
TRBJ2-5 TRBV29-1 . CSSGEDAETQYF
TRBJ2-1 TRBV4-1 . CASSHERGNEQFF
TRBJ2-5 TRBV2 . CATLDQGRGETQYF
TRBJ2-7 TRBV12-3/TRBV12-4 . CASSHPRTGYEQYF
TRBJ2-5 TRBV3-1 . CASRTTYPQTRQQETQYF
TRBJ1-5 TRBV15 . CATSRDSGAWNQPQHF
TRBJ2-4 TRBV29-1 . CSVKKADIQYF
TRBJ2-2 TRBV12-3/TRBV12-4 . CASSFRVTGELFF
TRBJ2-3 TRBV5-1 . CASSLWGDLADTQYF
TRBJ2-1 TRBV12-3/TRBV12-4 . CASRTGWHPVNEQFF
TRBJ2-5 TRBV29-1 . CSVPLAGVSETQYF
TRBJ1-1 TRBV20-1 . CSASLGTGGFYSEAFF
TRBJ2-1 TRBV7-9 . CASSSGGPGPWNEQFF
TRBJ2-5 TRBV7-9 . CASSAGLAGAGETQYF
TRBJ1-5 TRBV25-1 . CASSPDRGSNQPQHF
TRBJ2-7 TRBV14 . CASSQRAGRTGVNEQYF
TRBJ2-1 TRBV5-1 . CASSFGLGGYNEQFF
TRBJ2-1 TRBV3-1 . CASSQISGRQYNEQFF
TRBJ2-1 TRBV12-3/TRBV12-4 . CASSPGLTSGREGEQFF
TRBJ1-1 TRBV29-1 . CSVGEGTGAFF
TRBJ1-4 TRBV5-1 . CASSLEGDRPHANEKLFF
TRBJ2-7 TRBV7-8 . CASSLESSYEQYF
TRBJ2-5 TRBV12-3/TRBV12-4 . CASSQLAGGETQYF
TRBJ1-4 TRBV7-2 . CASSCIDRATNEKLFF
TRBJ2-1 TRBV5-1 . CASSYNRGGMNNEQFF
TRBJ2-5 TRBV7-8 . CASSLGDRGRETQYF
TRBJ2-3 TRBV5-1 . CASSPQGLPTGDTQYF
TRBJ1-1 TRBV29-1 . CSVEMPQNTEAFF
TRBJ1-2 TRBV20-1 . CSARVNSPNYGYTF
TRBJ1-1 TRBV5-1 . CASSYRHGVSTEAFF
TRBJ2-1 TRBV12-3/TRBV12-4 . CASSEAGWYNEQFF